This T cell receptor (beta chain) is drawn from a study of blood T cell repertoires in COVID-19. Study details: Acute-phase and convalescent COVID-19 samples originated in the United States, Italy and Spain.

Per the authors' pipeline: From reference gene primer amplification, estimates of nucleated cell counts were derived. TCRdb keeps only in-frame clones here, not all; method: immunoSEQ multiplex PCR. V and J calls and clone size come straight from that table; D and trimming were deduced from the DNA. Of 90,000 or so clones in the sample, about 86% are singletons; the top ten hold more than 7%. Germline V gene lookup returns CDR1 SGHTA and CDR2 FQGTGA. Trimming cost V 5 bases and J 7 bases; bases outside gene matches: 18. This CDR3 is 19 amino acids long. This sequence originates from a man aged 60 to 69 with acute or convalescent COVID-19. The chain is built from TRBV7-3 and TRBJ2-3, with 13 bases matching TRBD2. The sequenced sample was peripheral blood. Here the CDR3 DNA reads TGTGCCAGCAGCGTTACCGGGACTAGCGGGACGATTCATTCTAATACGCAGTATTTT. Its translation is CASSVTGTSGTIHSNTQYF.